The clone carrying this TCR beta chain appeared a few times. Its antigen is undetermined. Germline CDR1 reads SGHRS; CDR2 reads YFSETQ. V was pared by 4 bases and J by 2 bases, with 8 bases of the junction left unmatched. The CDR3 spans 15 residues. The data derive from a study of T cells after yellow fever vaccination. Study conclusions and caveats: Researchers noted that a small share of clonotypes showed up in both CD4 and CD8 compartments.

In TCRdb, the 5' RACE reads were re-called with MiXCR into one record per CDR3 protein. Of 100,000 to 150,000 distinct CDR3 sequences listed, 13% to 15% are singletons. The sequences come from CD8+ T cells sorted from PBMCs, collected 5 days after the yellow fever booster vaccination. The gene calls are TRBV5-1 and TRBJ2-7, with 8 bases matching TRBD1. The receptor was isolated from a man in his late teens or twenties who received the YFV17D yellow fever vaccine. The CDR3 DNA reads as TGCGCCAGCAGCCCCGGGACAGGTATTCCCTACGAGCAGTACTTC. Translating gives CASSPGTGIPYEQYF. Filled out from reference TRBV5-1 and TRBJ2-7, the complete variable domain reads KAGVTQTPRYLIKTRGQQVTLSCSPISGHRSVSWYQQTPGQGLQFLFEYFSETQRNKGNFPGRFSGRQFSNSRSEMNVSTLELGDSALYLCASSPGTGIPYEQYFGPGTRLTVT.